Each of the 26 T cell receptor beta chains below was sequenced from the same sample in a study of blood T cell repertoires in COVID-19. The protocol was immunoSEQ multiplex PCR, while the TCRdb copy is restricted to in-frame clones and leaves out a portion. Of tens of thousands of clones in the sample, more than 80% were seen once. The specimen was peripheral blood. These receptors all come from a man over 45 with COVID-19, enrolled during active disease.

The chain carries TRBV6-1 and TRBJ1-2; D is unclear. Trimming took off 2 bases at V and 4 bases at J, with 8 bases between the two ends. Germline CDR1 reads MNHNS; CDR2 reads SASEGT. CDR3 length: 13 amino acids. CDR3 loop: CASSETAPYGYTF. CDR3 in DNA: TGTGCCAGCAGTGAAACAGCCCCCTATGGCTACACCTTC.

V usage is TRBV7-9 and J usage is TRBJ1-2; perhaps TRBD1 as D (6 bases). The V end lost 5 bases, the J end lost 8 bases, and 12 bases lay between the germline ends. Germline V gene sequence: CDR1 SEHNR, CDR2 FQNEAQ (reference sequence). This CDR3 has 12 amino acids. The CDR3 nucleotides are TGTGCCAGCAGCGGGGACATCGGGGGCTACACCTTC. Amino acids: CASSGDIGGYTF.

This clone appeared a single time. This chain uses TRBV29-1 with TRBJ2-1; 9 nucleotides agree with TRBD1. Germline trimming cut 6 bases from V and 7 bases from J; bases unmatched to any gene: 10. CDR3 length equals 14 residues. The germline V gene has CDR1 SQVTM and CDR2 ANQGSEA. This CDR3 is CSVARDRAGNEQFF. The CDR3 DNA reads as TGCAGCGTCGCTCGGGACAGGGCAGGGAATGAGCAGTTCTTC.

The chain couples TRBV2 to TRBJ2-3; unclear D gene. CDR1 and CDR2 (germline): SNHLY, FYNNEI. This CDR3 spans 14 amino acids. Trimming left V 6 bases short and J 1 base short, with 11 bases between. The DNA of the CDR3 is TGTGCCAGCAGCACCCGAGGTGGCACAGATACGCAGTATTTT. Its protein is CASSTRGGTDTQYF.

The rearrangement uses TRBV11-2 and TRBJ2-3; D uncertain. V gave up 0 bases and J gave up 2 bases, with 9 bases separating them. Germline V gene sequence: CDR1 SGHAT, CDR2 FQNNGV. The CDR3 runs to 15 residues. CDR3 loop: CASSLEAPNTDTQYF. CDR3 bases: TGTGCCAGCAGCTTAGAAGCCCCGAACACAGATACGCAGTATTTT.

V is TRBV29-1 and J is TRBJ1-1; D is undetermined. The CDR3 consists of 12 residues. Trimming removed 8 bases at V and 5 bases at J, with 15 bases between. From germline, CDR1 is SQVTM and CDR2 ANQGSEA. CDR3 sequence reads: CSSWRVGTEAFF. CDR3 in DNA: TGCAGCTCCTGGAGGGTCGGGACTGAAGCTTTCTTT.

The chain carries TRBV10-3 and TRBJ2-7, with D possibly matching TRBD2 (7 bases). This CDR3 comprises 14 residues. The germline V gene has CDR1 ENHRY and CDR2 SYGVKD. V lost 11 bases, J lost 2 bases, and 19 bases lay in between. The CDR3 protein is CASGGDTTPYEQYF. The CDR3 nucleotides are TGTGCCTCGGGGGGCGATACAACTCCCTACGAGCAGTACTTC.

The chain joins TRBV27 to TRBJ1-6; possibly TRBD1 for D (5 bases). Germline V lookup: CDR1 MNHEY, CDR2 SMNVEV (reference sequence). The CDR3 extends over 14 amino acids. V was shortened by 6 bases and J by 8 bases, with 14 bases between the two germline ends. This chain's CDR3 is CASRERGPHSPLHF. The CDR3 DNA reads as TGTGCCAGCAGGGAAAGGGGTCCCCATTCACCCCTCCACTTT.

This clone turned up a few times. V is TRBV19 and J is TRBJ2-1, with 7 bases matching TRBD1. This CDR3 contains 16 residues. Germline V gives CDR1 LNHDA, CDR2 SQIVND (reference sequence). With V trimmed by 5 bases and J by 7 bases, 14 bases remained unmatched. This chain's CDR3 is CASSPSKGGQANEQFF. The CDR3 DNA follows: TGTGCCAGTAGTCCTAGTAAAGGGGGCCAGGCGAATGAGCAGTTCTTC.

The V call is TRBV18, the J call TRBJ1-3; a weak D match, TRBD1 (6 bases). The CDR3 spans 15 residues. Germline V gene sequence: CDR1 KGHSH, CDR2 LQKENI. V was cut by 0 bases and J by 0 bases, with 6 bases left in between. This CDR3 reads CASSPPTGSGNTIYF. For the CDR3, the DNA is TGTGCCAGCTCACCACCGACAGGCTCTGGAAACACCATATATTTT. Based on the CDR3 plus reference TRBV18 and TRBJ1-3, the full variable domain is NAGVMQNPRHLVRRRGQEARLRCSPMKGHSHVYWYRQLPEEGLKFMVYLQKENIIDESGMPKERFSAEFPKEGPSILRIQQVVRGDSAAYFCASSPPTGSGNTIYFGEGSWLTVV.

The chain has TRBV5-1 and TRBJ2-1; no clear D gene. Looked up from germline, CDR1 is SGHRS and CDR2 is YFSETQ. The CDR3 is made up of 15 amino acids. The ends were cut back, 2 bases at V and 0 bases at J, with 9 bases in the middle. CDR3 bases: TGCGCCAGCAGCTTTACGCTGAGCTCCTACAATGAGCAGTTCTTC. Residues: CASSFTLSSYNEQFF.

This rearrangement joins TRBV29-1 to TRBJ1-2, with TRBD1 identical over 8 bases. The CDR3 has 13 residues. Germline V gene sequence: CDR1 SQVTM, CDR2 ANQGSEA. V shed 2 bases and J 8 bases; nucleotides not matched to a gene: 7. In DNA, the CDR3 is TGCAGCGTTGAATGGACAGGGACGTACGGCTACACCTTC. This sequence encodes CSVEWTGTYGYTF.

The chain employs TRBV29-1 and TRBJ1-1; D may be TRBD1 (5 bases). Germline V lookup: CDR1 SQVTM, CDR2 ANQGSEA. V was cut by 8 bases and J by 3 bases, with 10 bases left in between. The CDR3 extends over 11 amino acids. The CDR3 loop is CSSSRDTEAFF. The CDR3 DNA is TGCAGCTCGAGCAGGGACACTGAAGCTTTCTTT.

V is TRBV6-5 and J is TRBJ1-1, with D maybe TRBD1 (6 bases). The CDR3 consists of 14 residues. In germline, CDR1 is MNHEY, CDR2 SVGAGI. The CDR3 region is CASRGRGPYTEAFF. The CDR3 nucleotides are TGTGCTTCCCGGGGCAGGGGCCCGTACACTGAAGCTTTCTTT.

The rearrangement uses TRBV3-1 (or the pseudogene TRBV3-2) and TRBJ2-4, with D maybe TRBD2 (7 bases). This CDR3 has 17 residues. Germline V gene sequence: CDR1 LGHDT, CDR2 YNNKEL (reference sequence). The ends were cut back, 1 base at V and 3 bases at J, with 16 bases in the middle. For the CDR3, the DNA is TGTGCCAGCAGCCAAGTGTTTCGGGGGGCGAGCAAAAACATTCAGTACTTC. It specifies CASSQVFRGASKNIQYF.

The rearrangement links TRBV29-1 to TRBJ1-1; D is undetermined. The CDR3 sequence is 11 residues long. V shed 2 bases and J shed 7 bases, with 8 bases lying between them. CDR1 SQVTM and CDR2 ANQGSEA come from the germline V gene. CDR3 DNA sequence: TGCAGCGTTGAATGGGCAGGTGAAGCTTTCTTT. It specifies CSVEWAGEAFF.

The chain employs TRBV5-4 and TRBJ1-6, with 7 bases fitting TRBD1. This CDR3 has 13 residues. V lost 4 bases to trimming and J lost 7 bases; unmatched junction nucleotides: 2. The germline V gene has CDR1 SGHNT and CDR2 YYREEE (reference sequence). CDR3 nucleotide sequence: TGTGCCAGCAGCCGGGGACAGAATTCACCCCTCCACTTT. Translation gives CASSRGQNSPLHF.

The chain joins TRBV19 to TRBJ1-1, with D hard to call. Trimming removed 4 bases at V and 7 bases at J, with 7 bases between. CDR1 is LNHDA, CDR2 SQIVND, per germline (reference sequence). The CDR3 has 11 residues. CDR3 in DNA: TGTGCCAGTAGTAGGCGGAATGAAGCTTTCTTT. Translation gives CASSRRNEAFF.

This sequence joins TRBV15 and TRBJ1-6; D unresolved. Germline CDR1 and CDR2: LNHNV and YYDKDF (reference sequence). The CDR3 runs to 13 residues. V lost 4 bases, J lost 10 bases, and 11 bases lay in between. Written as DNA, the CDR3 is TGTGCCACCAGCACCTCGTCCGGGTCACCCCTCCACTTT. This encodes CATSTSSGSPLHF.

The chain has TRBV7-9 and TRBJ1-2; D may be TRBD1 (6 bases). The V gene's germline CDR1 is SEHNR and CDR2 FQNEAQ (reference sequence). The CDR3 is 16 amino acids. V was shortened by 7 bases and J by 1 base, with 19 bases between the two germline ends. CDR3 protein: CASIPGLAGVNYGYTF. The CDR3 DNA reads TGTGCCAGCATCCCGGGGCTCGCAGGGGTTAACTATGGCTACACCTTC. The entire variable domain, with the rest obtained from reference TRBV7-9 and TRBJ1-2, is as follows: DTGVSQNPRHKITKRGQNVTFRCDPISEHNRLYWYRQTLGQGPEFLTYFQNEAQLEKSRLLSDRFSAERPKGSFSTLEIQRTEQGDSAMYLCASIPGLAGVNYGYTFGSGTRLTVV.

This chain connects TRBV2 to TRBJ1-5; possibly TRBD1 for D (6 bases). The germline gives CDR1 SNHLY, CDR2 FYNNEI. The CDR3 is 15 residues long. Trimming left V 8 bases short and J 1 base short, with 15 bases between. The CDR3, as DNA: TGTGCCAGCGTTACAGGGAGATCAAGCAATCAGCCCCAGCATTTT. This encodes CASVTGRSSNQPQHF.

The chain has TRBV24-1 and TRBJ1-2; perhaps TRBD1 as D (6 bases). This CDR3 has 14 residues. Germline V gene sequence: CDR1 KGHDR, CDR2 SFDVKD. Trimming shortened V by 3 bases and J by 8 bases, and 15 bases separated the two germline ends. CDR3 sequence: CATSDPRGAAGYTF. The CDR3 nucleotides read TGTGCCACCAGTGATCCGCGGGGGGCCGCGGGCTACACCTTC.

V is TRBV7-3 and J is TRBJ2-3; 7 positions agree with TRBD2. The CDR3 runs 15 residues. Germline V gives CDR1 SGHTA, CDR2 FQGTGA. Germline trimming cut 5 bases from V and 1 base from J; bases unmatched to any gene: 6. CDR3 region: CASSPGRGGTDTQYF. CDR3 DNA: TGTGCCAGCAGCCCCGGACGGGGGGGCACAGATACGCAGTATTTT.

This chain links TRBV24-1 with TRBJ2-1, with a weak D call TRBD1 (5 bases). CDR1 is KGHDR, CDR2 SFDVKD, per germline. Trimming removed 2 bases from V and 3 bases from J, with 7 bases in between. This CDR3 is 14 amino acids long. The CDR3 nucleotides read TGTGCCACCAGTGATTCAGGGAACTACAATGAGCAGTTCTTC. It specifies CATSDSGNYNEQFF.

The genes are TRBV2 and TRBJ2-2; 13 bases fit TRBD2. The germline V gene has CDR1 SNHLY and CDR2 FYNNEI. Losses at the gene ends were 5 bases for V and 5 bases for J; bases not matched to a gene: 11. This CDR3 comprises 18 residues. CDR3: CASSTSGGANFRTGELFF. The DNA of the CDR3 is TGTGCCAGCAGTACTAGCGGGGGGGCCAATTTTAGGACCGGGGAGCTGTTTTTT.

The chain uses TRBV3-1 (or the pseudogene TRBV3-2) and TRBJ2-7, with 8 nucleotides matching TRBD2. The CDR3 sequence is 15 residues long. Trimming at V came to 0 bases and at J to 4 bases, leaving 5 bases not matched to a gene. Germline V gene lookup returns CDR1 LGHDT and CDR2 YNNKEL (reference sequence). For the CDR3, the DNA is TGTGCCAGCAGCCAAGACGGACTAGCTAGGTACGAGCAGTACTTC. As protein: CASSQDGLARYEQYF.